Listed here is a single T cell receptor (beta chain). The data stem from a study of blood T cell repertoires in COVID-19. Some clones are missing from TCRdb's copy, which holds only in-frame ones; the method was immunoSEQ multiplex PCR. There are about 130,000 clones in the sample; 80% to 85% occur only once, and more than 15% lies in the top ten. CDR1 and CDR2 from the germline V gene are SNHLY and FYNNEI. V gave up 5 bases and J gave up 0 bases, with 18 bases separating them. The length of the CDR3 is 17 residues. V and J are TRBV2 and TRBJ2-3; a possible D gene is TRBD1 (6 bases). The sequence was collected from a man aged 30 to 45 who had recovered from COVID-19. Sequencing was carried out using PBMCs or T cells enriched from blood (not recorded which). The CDR3 DNA sequence: TGTGCCAGCAGTCTCTGGACAGATCTTACTAGCACAGATACGCAGTATTTT. Translated: CASSLWTDLTSTDTQYF.